A single sample is the source of the 16 T cell receptor beta chains below, sequenced in a study of blood T cells in healthy people across ages. A second roughly 6 to 12 cycle PCR used barcoded and J-beta primers. Each CDR3 protein gets one entry after TCRdb re-called the 5' RACE reads with MiXCR. The repertoire consists of roughly 1.5 million distinct CDR3 sequences, with under 55% occurring once and the leading ten covering 4%. The source material was blood. The receptors derive from a woman aged 18 to 35 in good health.

There are a few counts of this clonotype. The rearrangement joins TRBV20-1 to TRBJ2-3; 8 bases match TRBD1. Trimming took 2 bases from V and 0 from J; bases not matched to a gene: 1. This CDR3 contains 14 residues. The germline V gene encodes CDR1 DFQATT and CDR2 SNEGSKA (reference sequence). The chain's CDR3 is CSARQGASTDTQYF. CDR3 DNA: TGCAGTGCTAGACAGGGGGCGAGCACAGATACGCAGTATTTT.

There are many counts of this clonotype. The genes are TRBV5-1 and TRBJ1-2, with D maybe TRBD1 (6 bases). Trimming took 0 bases from V and 8 from J, leaving 17 bases between them. The CDR3 is made up of 15 amino acids. Germline CDR1 SGHRS, CDR2 YFSETQ. The CDR3 coding sequence is TGCGCCAGCAGCTTGGGGACAGTTTCTCTGGGAGGCTACACCTTC. Amino acids: CASSLGTVSLGGYTF.

This clonotype has only a few counts. The CDR3 spells CASSWTGNAGELFF. In DNA form, the CDR3 reads TGTGCCAGCAGCTGGACAGGGAATGCCGGGGAGCTGTTTTTT. The chain employs TRBV11-3 and TRBJ2-2; TRBD1 agrees at 8 bases. V was pared by 4 bases and J by 6 bases, with 4 bases of the junction left unmatched. The CDR3 covers 14 residues. Germline V gene lookup returns CDR1 SGHNT and CDR2 YENEEA.

This rearrangement joins TRBV20-1 to TRBJ2-5; a possible D gene is TRBD1 (6 bases). V lost 0 bases and J lost 0, with 20 bases in between. CDR1 DFQATT and CDR2 SNEGSKA come from the germline V gene (reference sequence). The CDR3 is 18 residues long. The CDR3, as DNA: TGCAGTGCTAGAGATCCTCAGGGGAAACCCTCGTACCAAGAGACCCAGTACTTC. Protein product: CSARDPQGKPSYQETQYF.

The chain recombines TRBV12-3 or TRBV12-4 with TRBJ1-2; 9 bases agree with TRBD1. The V and J ends lost 6 bases and 3 bases, in that order; junction bases with no gene match: 8. The CDR3 is 15 amino acids. The CDR3 nucleotides are TGTGCCAGCAGCTCCGGGACAGGGCAATACTATGGCTACACCTTC. Translated: CASSSGTGQYYGYTF.

This chain uses TRBV3-1 with TRBJ2-3; 11 positions match TRBD2. The CDR3 is made up of 16 amino acids. Germline V gene sequence: CDR1 LGHDT, CDR2 YNNKEL (reference sequence). Trimming took 2 bases from V and 1 from J; bases not matched to a gene: 2. The CDR3 sequence: CASSQSLAGGTDTQYF. In DNA, the CDR3 is TGTGCCAGCAGCCAATCACTAGCGGGGGGCACAGATACGCAGTATTTT.

This clonotype was observed once. The chain carries TRBV4-3 and TRBJ2-7; D unresolved. The CDR3 totals 16 residues. Per the germline V gene, CDR1 is LGHNA and CDR2 is YSLEER. Trimming left V 0 bases short and J 4 bases short, with 16 bases between. The CDR3 DNA reads as TGCGCCAGCAGCCAAGATCCCCCGTACGGCTCTTACGAGCAGTACTTC. Translating gives CASSQDPPYGSYEQYF.

The chain recombines TRBV28 with TRBJ1-5; 9 nucleotides line up with TRBD1. V gave up 4 bases and J gave up 4 bases; unmatched junction bases: 8. Germline V gives CDR1 MDHEN, CDR2 SYDVKM. The length of the CDR3 is 16 residues. The CDR3 nucleotides are TGTGCCAGCAGTTCCCCCGGGACAGGGAAGAATCAGCCCCAGCATTTT. Amino acids: CASSSPGTGKNQPQHF.

This clonotype came up a few times. The J gene is TRBJ2-3, the V gene TRBV11-2; no clear D gene. Germline assignment: CDR1 SGHAT and CDR2 FQNNGV. The CDR3 is made up of 15 amino acids. V was shortened by 0 bases and J by 0 bases, with 7 bases between the two germline ends. The CDR3 sequence is CASSLDISSTDTQYF. CDR3 sequence (DNA): TGTGCCAGCAGCTTAGATATCTCTAGCACAGATACGCAGTATTTT.

The V call is TRBV2, the J call TRBJ2-1, with TRBD2 identical over 7 bases. Trimming took 3 bases from V and 0 from J; bases not matched to a gene: 8. CDR3 length equals 17 residues. Looked up from germline, CDR1 is SNHLY and CDR2 is FYNNEI. As DNA, the CDR3 is TGTGCCAGCAGTGACATCCCCCTAGCGGCCTCCTACAATGAGCAGTTCTTC. This gives the protein CASSDIPLAASYNEQFF.

This chain links TRBV6-5 with TRBJ1-1, with D hard to call. From germline, CDR1 is MNHEY and CDR2 SVGAGI. The CDR3 is 14 residues long. Trimming cost V 6 bases and J 5 bases, with 16 bases left between them. The CDR3 DNA sequence: TGTGCCAGCAGCCTACGGGGAGGAACAACTGAAGCTTTCTTT. Its protein is CASSLRGGTTEAFF.

CDR3: CASSPPGMTVTDTQYF. DNA of the CDR3: TGTGCCAGCTCACCACCTGGAATGACGGTCACAGATACGCAGTATTTT. This sequence joins TRBV18 and TRBJ2-3; D is undetermined. The CDR3 extends over 16 amino acids. Trimming cost V 0 bases and J 2 bases, with 12 bases left between them. Per germline, CDR1 KGHSH and CDR2 LQKENI.

The V gene is TRBV7-2, the J gene TRBJ1-1, with 8 positions matching TRBD1. This CDR3 has 17 residues. Per the germline V gene, CDR1 is SGHTA and CDR2 is FQGNSA. V was pared by 5 bases and J by 0 bases, with 11 bases of the junction left unmatched. Here the CDR3 DNA reads TGTGCCAGCAGCCCACGGACAGGGAGGCTTATGAACACTGAAGCTTTCTTT. Translation gives CASSPRTGRLMNTEAFF.

As for this clonotype: The junction departs from germline at one end; a sequencing error may be responsible. The J gene is TRBJ1-6, the V gene TRBV7-8; D may be TRBD1 (6 bases). The CDR3 contains 17 residues. Germline V gene sequence: CDR1 SGHVS, CDR2 FQNEAQ. The CDR3 loop reads CASSLAEGVAYNSPPHF. DNA for the CDR3: TGTGCCAGCAGCTTAGCCGAGGGGGTGGCCTATAATTCACCCCCCCACTTT.

The table lists this clonotype with a few counts. The rearrangement links TRBV20-1 to TRBJ2-7, with 10 bases identical to TRBD2. From germline, CDR1 is DFQATT and CDR2 SNEGSKA (reference sequence). V was clipped by 3 bases and J by 2 bases; unmatched bases: 4. The CDR3 contains 14 residues. CDR3 region: CSASIAGGPYEQYF. The CDR3 DNA sequence: TGCAGTGCTAGTATAGCGGGGGGTCCCTACGAGCAGTACTTC.

V usage is TRBV7-9 and J usage is TRBJ2-2; D may correspond to TRBD1 or TRBD2 (5 bases each). Germline assignment: CDR1 SEHNR and CDR2 FQNEAQ (reference sequence). Trimming shortened V by 1 base and J by 6 bases, and 9 bases separated the two germline ends. The CDR3 contains 14 residues. CDR3 DNA sequence: TGTGCCAGCAGCTTAGGAGGGACGTCCGGGGAGCTGTTTTTT. Translating gives CASSLGGTSGELFF.